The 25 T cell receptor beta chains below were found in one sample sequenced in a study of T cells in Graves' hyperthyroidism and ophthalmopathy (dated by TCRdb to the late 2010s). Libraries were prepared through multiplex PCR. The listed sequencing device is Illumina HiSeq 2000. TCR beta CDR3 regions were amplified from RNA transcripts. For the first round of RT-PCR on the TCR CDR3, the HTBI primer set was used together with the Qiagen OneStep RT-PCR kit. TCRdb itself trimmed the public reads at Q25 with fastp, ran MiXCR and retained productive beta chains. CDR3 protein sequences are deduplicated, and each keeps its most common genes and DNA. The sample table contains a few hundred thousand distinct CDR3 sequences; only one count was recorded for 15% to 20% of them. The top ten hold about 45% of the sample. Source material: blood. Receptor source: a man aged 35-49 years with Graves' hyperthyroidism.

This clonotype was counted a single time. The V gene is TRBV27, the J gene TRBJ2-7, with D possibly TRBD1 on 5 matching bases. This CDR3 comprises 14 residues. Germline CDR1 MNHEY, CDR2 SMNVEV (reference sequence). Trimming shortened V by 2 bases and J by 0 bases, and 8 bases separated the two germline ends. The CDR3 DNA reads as TGTGCCAGCAGTTTAGACAGCTACTCCTACGAGCAGTACTTC. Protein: CASSLDSYSYEQYF.

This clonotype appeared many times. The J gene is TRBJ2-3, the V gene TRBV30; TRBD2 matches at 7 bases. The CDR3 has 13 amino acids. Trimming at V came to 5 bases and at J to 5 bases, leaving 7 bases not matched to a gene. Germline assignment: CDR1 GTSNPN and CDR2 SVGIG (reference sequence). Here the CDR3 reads CAWAGRAGDTQYF. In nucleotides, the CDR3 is TGTGCCTGGGCAGGGAGGGCCGGAGATACGCAGTATTTT.

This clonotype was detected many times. CDR3 DNA sequence: TGTGCCAGCAGCCAAGTCGTTGAGGAAGAGAAAGGTTATGGCTACACCTTC. It encodes CASSQVVEEEKGYGYTF. V and J are TRBV3-1 and TRBJ1-2; D uncertain. Germline V gives CDR1 LGHDT, CDR2 YNNKEL (reference sequence). The germline V and J ends were trimmed by 1 base and 5 bases, with 20 bases remaining between them. CDR3 length: 17 residues. Supplemented by reference TRBV3-1 and TRBJ1-2, the full variable domain reads DTAVSQTPKYLVTQMGNDKSIKCEQNLGHDTMYWYKQDSKKFLKIMFSYNNKELIINETVPNRFSPKSPDKAHLNLHINSLELGDSAVYFCASSQVVEEEKGYGYTFGSGTRLTVV.

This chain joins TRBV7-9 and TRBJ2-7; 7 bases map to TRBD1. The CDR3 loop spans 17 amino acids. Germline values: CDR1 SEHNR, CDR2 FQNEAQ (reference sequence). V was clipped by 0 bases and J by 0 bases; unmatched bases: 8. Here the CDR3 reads CASSLAPDRKSSYEQYF. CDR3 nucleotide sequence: TGTGCCAGCAGCTTAGCCCCGGACAGGAAAAGCTCCTACGAGCAGTACTTC.

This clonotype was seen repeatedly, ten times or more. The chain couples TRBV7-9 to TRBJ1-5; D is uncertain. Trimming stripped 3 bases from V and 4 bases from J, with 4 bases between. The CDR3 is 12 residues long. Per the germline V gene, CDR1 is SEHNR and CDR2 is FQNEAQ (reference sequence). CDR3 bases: TGTGCCAGCAGCTTGGGAAATCAGCCCCAGCATTTT. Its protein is CASSLGNQPQHF.

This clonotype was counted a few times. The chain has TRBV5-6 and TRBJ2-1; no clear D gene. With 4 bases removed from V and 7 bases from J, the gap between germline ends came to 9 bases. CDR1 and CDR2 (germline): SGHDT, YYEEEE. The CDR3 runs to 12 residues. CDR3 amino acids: CASSGVLNEQFF. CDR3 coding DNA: TGTGCCAGCAGCGGGGTGTTGAATGAGCAGTTCTTC.

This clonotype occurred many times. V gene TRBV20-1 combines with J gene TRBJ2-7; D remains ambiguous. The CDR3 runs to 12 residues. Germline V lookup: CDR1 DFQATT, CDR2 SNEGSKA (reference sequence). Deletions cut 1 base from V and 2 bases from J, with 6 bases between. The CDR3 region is CSARGRTYEQYF. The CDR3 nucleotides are TGCAGTGCTAGAGGAAGGACCTACGAGCAGTACTTC.

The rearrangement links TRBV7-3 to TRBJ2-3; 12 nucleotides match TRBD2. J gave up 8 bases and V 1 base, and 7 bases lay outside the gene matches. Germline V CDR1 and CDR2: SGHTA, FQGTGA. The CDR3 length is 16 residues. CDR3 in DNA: TGTGCCAGCAGCTTAAGGCTAGCGGGGGGGCAAGGTACGCAGTATTTT. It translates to CASSLRLAGGQGTQYF.

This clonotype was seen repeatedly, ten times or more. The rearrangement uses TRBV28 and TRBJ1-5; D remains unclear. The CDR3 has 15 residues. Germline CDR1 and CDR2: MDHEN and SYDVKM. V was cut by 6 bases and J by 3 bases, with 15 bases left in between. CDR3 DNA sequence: TGTGCCAGCAGCCTCTACAGTTCGTACAATCAGCCCCAGCATTTT. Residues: CASSLYSSYNQPQHF. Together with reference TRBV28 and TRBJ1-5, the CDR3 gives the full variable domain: DVKVTQSSRYLVKRTGEKVFLECVQDMDHENMFWYRQDPGLGLRLIYFSYDVKMKEKGDIPEGYSVSREKKERFSLILESASTNQTSMYLCASSLYSSYNQPQHFGDGTRLSIL.

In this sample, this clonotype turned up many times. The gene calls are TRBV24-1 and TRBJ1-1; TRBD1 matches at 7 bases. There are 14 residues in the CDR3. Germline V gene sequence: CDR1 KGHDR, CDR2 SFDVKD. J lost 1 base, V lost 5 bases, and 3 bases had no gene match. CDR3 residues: CATSAAGGNTEAFF. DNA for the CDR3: TGTGCCACCAGTGCGGCAGGGGGGAACACTGAAGCTTTCTTT.

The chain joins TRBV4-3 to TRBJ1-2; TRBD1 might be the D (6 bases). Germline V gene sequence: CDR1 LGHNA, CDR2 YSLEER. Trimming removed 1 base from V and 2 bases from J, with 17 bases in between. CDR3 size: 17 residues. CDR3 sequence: CASSQAGGSGMNYGYTF. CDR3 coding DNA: TGCGCCAGCAGCCAAGCTGGGGGCTCAGGGATGAACTATGGCTACACCTTC.

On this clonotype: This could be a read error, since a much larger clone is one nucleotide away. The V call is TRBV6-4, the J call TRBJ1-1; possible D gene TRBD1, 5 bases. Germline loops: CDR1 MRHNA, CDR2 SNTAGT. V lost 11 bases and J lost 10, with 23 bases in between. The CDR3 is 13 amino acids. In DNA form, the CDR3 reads TGTGCCTGCCGACATGGGGGGAAGGATTTAGCTTTCTTT. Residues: CACRHGGKDLAFF.

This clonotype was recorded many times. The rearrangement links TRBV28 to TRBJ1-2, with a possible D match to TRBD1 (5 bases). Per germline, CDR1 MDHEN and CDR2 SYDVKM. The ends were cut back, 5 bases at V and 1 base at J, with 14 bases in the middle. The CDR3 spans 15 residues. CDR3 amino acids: CASSPTGRNNYGYTF. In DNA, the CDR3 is TGTGCCAGCAGTCCTACAGGTAGAAATAACTATGGCTACACCTTC.

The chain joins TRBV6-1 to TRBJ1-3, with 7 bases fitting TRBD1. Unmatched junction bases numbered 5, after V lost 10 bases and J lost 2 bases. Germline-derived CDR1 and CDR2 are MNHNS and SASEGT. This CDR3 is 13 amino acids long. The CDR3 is CATATGAGNTIYF. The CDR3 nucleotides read TGTGCCACCGCAACAGGGGCTGGAAACACCATATATTTT.

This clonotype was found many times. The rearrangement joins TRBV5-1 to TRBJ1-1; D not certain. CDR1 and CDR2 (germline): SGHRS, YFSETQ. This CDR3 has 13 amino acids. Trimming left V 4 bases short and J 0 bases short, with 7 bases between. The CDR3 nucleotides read TGCGCCAGCAGCGTTGCGCTGAACACTGAAGCTTTCTTT. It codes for CASSVALNTEAFF.

CDR3 sequence: CASSAGQGRNEQFF. As DNA, the CDR3 is TGTGCCAGCTCAGCGGGCCAGGGACGCAATGAGCAGTTCTTC. This chain connects TRBV18 to TRBJ2-1, with D perhaps given as TRBD1 or TRBD2 (5 bases each). CDR3 length equals 14 residues. Trimming cost V 5 bases and J 6 bases, with 14 bases left between them. The V gene's germline CDR1 is KGHSH and CDR2 LQKENI. The whole variable domain, remainder taken from reference TRBV18 and TRBJ2-1, is NAGVMQNPRHLVRRRGQEARLRCSPMKGHSHVYWYRQLPEEGLKFMVYLQKENIIDESGMPKERFSAEFPKEGPSILRIQQVVRGDSAAYFCASSAGQGRNEQFFGPGTRLTVL.

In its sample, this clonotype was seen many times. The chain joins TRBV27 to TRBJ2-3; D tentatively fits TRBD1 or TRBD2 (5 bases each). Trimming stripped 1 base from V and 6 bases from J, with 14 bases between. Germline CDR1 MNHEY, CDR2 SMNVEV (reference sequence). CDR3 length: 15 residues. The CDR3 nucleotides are TGTGCCAGCAGTTTATTGGTGGCCCGGGGCGATACGCAGTATTTT. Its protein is CASSLLVARGDTQYF.

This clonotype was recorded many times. For the CDR3, the DNA is TGTGCCAGCAGCTTACGAGGCTCGGGGAACTATGGCTACACCTTC. Encoded protein: CASSLRGSGNYGYTF. This chain connects TRBV7-9 to TRBJ1-2, with D hard to call. Germline V gene data show CDR1 as SEHNR and CDR2 as FQNEAQ (reference sequence). V dropped 2 bases and J dropped 2 bases, with 12 bases sitting between them. The CDR3 consists of 15 residues.

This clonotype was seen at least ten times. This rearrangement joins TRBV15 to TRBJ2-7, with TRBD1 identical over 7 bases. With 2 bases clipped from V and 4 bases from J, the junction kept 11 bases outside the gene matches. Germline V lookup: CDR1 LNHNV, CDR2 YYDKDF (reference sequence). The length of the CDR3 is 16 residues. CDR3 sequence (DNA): TGTGCCACCAGCAGAACAATGACAGGGATTGTTTACGAGCAGTACTTC. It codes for CATSRTMTGIVYEQYF.

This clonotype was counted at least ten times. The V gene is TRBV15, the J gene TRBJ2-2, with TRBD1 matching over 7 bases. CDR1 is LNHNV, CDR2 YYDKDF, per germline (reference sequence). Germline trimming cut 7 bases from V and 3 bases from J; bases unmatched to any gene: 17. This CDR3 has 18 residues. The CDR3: CATNFGGTGVMYTGELFF. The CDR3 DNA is TGTGCCACCAACTTCGGCGGCACAGGGGTAATGTACACCGGGGAGCTGTTTTTT.

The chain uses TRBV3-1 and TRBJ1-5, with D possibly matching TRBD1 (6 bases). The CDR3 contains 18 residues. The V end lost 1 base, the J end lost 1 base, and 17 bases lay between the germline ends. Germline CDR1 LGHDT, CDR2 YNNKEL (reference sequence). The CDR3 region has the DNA TGTGCCAGCAGCCAAGGATATAGGGGGGCCGGGAGCAATCAGCCCCAGCATTTT. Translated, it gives CASSQGYRGAGSNQPQHF.

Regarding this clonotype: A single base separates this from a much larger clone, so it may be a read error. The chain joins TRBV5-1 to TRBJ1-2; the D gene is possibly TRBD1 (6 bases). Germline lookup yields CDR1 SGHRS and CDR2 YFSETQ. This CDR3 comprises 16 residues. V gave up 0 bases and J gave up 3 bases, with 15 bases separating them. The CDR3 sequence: CASSLVGQMTHYGYTF. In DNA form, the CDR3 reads TGCGCCAGCAGCTTGGTGGGACAAATGACTCACTATGGCTACACCTTC. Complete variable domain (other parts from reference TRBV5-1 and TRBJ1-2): KAGVTQTPRYLIKTRGQQVTLSCSPISGHRSVSWYQQTPGQGLQFLFEYFSETQRNKGNFPGRFSGRQFSNSRSEMNVSTLELGDSALYLCASSLVGQMTHYGYTFGSGTRLTVV.

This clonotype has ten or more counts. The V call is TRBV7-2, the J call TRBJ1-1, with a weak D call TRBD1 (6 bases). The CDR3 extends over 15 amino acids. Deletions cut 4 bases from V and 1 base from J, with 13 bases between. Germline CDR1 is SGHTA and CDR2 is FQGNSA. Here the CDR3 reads CASSSKGGPNTEAFF. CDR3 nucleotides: TGTGCCAGCAGCTCTAAAGGGGGACCGAACACTGAAGCTTTCTTT.

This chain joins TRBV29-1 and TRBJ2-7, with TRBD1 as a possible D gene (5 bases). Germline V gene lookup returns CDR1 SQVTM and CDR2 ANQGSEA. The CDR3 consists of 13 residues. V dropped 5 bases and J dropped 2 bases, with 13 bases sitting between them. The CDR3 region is CSVIDRKTYEQYF. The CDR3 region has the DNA TGCAGCGTTATCGACAGAAAGACCTACGAGCAGTACTTC.

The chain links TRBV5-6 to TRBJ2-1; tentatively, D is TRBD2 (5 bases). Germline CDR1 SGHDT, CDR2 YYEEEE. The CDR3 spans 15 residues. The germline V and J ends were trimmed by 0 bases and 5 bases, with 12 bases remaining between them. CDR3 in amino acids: CASSLADPGNNEQFF. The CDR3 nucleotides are TGTGCCAGCAGCTTGGCCGATCCGGGAAACAATGAGCAGTTCTTC.